These 27 T cell receptor beta chains originate from one sample sequenced in a study of control samples from healthy donors and cancer patients. TCRdb keeps only in-frame clones here, not all; method: immunoSEQ multiplex PCR. The profile shows around 18,000 clones, more than 70% of them singletons. The sample was PBMCs. All receptors come from a woman in her 70s with colorectal cancer.

This clone was seen a few times. The rearrangement joins TRBV4-2 to TRBJ1-5; D uncertain. The germline CDR1 and CDR2 sequences are LGHNA and YNFKEQ. The CDR3 is 13 residues long. V was trimmed by 5 bases and J by 5 bases, leaving 10 bases between them. CDR3 in DNA: TGTGCCAGCAGCGAAGCCAGAGATCAGCCCCAGCATTTT. This codes for CASSEARDQPQHF.

The chain joins TRBV7-2 to TRBJ1-5; D gene unclear. CDR3 length: 13 residues. Between the trimmed V and J ends, which lost 1 base and 4 bases, there was a span of 5 bases. Looked up from germline, CDR1 is SGHTA and CDR2 is FQGNSA. As DNA, the CDR3 is TGTGCCAGCAGCTTAGAGGTAAATCAGCCCCAGCATTTT. It specifies CASSLEVNQPQHF.

J is TRBJ1-2 and V is TRBV12-3 or TRBV12-4; D is ambiguous. Trimming took off 1 base at V and 8 bases at J, with 8 bases between the two ends. The CDR3 runs to 12 residues. In DNA form, the CDR3 reads TGTGCCAGCAGTTTAGGTATCTGGGGCTACACCTTC. Its translation: CASSLGIWGYTF.

This chain's CDR3 is CASSLTGKDTEAFF. In nucleotides, the CDR3 is TGCGCCAGCAGCTTGACAGGGAAGGACACTGAAGCTTTCTTT. The genes are TRBV5-1 and TRBJ1-1; D is perhaps TRBD1 (6 bases). There are 14 residues in the CDR3. From germline, CDR1 is SGHRS and CDR2 YFSETQ. With 1 base removed from V and 3 bases from J, the gap between germline ends came to 10 bases.

The V call is TRBV7-9, the J call TRBJ1-1; no clear D. The CDR3 is 15 residues long. Trimming stripped 2 bases from V and 1 base from J, with 11 bases between. Germline V gene data show CDR1 as SEHNR and CDR2 as FQNEAQ (reference sequence). The CDR3 region is CASSLPPRANTEAFF. The CDR3 DNA is TGTGCCAGCAGCTTACCACCAAGGGCGAACACTGAAGCTTTCTTT.

The chain combines TRBV2 with TRBJ1-3; D not certain. This CDR3 spans 15 amino acids. The V gene lost 3 bases and the J gene lost 0 bases, with 9 bases spanning the gap. The germline gives CDR1 SNHLY, CDR2 FYNNEI. The CDR3 is CASSDPGSSGNTIYF. In nucleotides, the CDR3 is TGTGCCAGCAGTGATCCGGGGAGCTCTGGAAACACCATATATTTT.

This rearrangement joins TRBV11-2 to TRBJ1-6; D uncertain. Between the trimmed V and J ends, which lost 1 base and 0 bases, there was a span of 7 bases. The CDR3 length is 16 residues. Per germline, CDR1 SGHAT and CDR2 FQNNGV. The CDR3 region is CASSLVPLSYNSPLHF. CDR3 in DNA: TGTGCCAGCAGCTTAGTACCGCTCTCCTATAATTCACCCCTCCACTTT.

This clone turned up a few times. This chain connects TRBV4-3 to TRBJ2-1, with D perhaps matching TRBD1 (5 bases). V was trimmed by 0 bases and J by 5 bases, leaving 11 bases between them. This CDR3 spans 15 amino acids. CDR1 and CDR2 (germline): LGHNA, YSLEER. CDR3 amino acids: CASSQDQGHHNEQFF. CDR3 nucleotide sequence: TGCGCCAGCAGCCAAGATCAGGGCCACCACAATGAGCAGTTCTTC.

The chain couples TRBV19 to TRBJ2-1, with D possibly matching TRBD2 (6 bases). This CDR3 region has 17 residues. V dropped 3 bases and J dropped 0 bases, with 15 bases sitting between them. The germline V gene has CDR1 LNHDA and CDR2 SQIVND (reference sequence). CDR3 amino acids: CASSIDSYGSSYNEQFF. In DNA, the CDR3 is TGTGCCAGTAGTATCGACAGTTACGGGAGCTCCTACAATGAGCAGTTCTTC.

The CDR3 spells CASRVTGVGSPLHF. The DNA for the CDR3 is TGTGCCAGCAGGGTAACGGGGGTTGGTTCACCCCTCCACTTT. The chain combines TRBV27 with TRBJ1-6, with D possibly TRBD1 on 5 matching bases. Deletions cut 6 bases from V and 9 bases from J, with 15 bases between. The CDR3 extends over 14 amino acids. CDR1 is MNHEY, CDR2 SMNVEV, per germline (reference sequence).

J is TRBJ2-7 and V is TRBV13; D is unresolved. The V end lost 1 base, the J end lost 3 bases, and 7 bases lay between the germline ends. CDR1 and CDR2 from the germline V gene are PRHDT and FYEKMQ (reference sequence). The CDR3 is 13 amino acids. The DNA of the CDR3 is TGTGCCAGCAGCTTAGCCGGTTACTACGAGCAGTACTTC. Protein: CASSLAGYYEQYF.

The rearrangement joins TRBV28 to TRBJ1-2; D not certain. The germline CDR1 and CDR2 sequences are MDHEN and SYDVKM. This CDR3 is 16 amino acids long. V was shortened by 5 bases and J by 8 bases, with 24 bases between the two germline ends. CDR3 loop: CASSPQDGKRVSGYTF. For the CDR3, the DNA is TGTGCCAGCAGTCCCCAGGACGGTAAACGGGTTTCGGGCTACACCTTC.

The chain couples TRBV4-3 to TRBJ1-2, with TRBD1 matching over 7 bases. V lost 0 bases and J lost 8; bases outside the gene matches: 9. CDR1 is LGHNA, CDR2 YSLEER, per germline. The CDR3 has 15 amino acids. DNA of the CDR3: TGCGCCAGCAGCCAAGAGTTTGGGCAGGGGGACGGCTACACCTTC. Protein sequence: CASSQEFGQGDGYTF.

This chain connects TRBV12-5 to TRBJ2-3; D is unclear. Between the trimmed V and J ends, which lost 7 bases and 4 bases, there was a span of 9 bases. From germline, CDR1 is LGHNT and CDR2 FRNRAP. The CDR3 consists of 12 residues. The CDR3 here is CASAGPADTQYF. CDR3 sequence (DNA): TGTGCTAGTGCGGGCCCCGCAGATACGCAGTATTTT.

The chain uses TRBV4-3 and TRBJ1-6; D remains ambiguous. Trimming removed 0 bases at V and 7 bases at J, with 13 bases between. The CDR3 totals 16 residues. Germline V gives CDR1 LGHNA, CDR2 YSLEER. Here the CDR3 reads CASSQDRYQKNSPLHF. The CDR3 region has the DNA TGCGCCAGCAGCCAAGATAGGTACCAGAAAAATTCACCCCTCCACTTT.

This chain connects TRBV25-1 to TRBJ1-1, with 8 bases matching TRBD1. Germline CDR1 and CDR2: MGHDK and SYGVNS. The CDR3 length is 14 residues. The junction had 5 bases not matched to a gene; V was cut back by 4 bases and J by 4 bases. The CDR3 DNA reads as TGTGCCAGCAGTGGACAGGGGTTGACCACTGAAGCTTTCTTT. Protein sequence: CASSGQGLTTEAFF.

The chain carries TRBV9 and TRBJ1-5, with 12 bases matching TRBD1. V shed 3 bases and J 7 bases; nucleotides not matched to a gene: 5. The CDR3 spans 15 residues. The germline V gene encodes CDR1 SGDLS and CDR2 YYNGEE. As DNA, the CDR3 is TGTGCCAGCAGCGCGGGACAGGGGGCATGGCAGCCCCAGCATTTT. Protein product: CASSAGQGAWQPQHF.

The chain joins TRBV15 to TRBJ1-4, with 7 bases matching TRBD1. V was pared by 0 bases and J by 8 bases, with 9 bases of the junction left unmatched. Germline V CDR1 and CDR2: LNHNV, YYDKDF (reference sequence). This CDR3 comprises 16 residues. The CDR3 loop is CATSRDGTVGTEKLFF. The CDR3, as DNA: TGTGCCACCAGCAGAGATGGGACAGTTGGGACCGAAAAACTGTTTTTT.

The chain employs TRBV7-2 and TRBJ1-1; D not certain. The CDR3 totals 13 residues. Germline-derived CDR1 and CDR2 are SGHTA and FQGNSA. The V and J ends lost 5 bases and 1 base respectively, with 8 bases between them. The DNA for the CDR3 is TGTGCCAGCAGCGCCGACAAGAACACTGAAGCTTTCTTT. Residues: CASSADKNTEAFF.

J is TRBJ2-6 and V is TRBV9, with TRBD1 matching over 8 bases. The CDR3 length is 18 residues. Germline loops: CDR1 SGDLS, CDR2 YYNGEE. J was trimmed by 0 bases and V by 1 base; bases with no gene match: 6. The CDR3 DNA reads as TGTGCCAGCAGCGTATTGGGACAGGCGAGCTCTGGGGCCAACGTCCTGACTTTC. Its protein is CASSVLGQASSGANVLTF.

The chain has TRBV7-2 and TRBJ2-2; TRBD2 aligns across 9 bases. CDR3 size: 17 residues. V lost 0 bases, J lost 4 bases, and 6 bases stayed unmatched. Germline assignment: CDR1 SGHTA and CDR2 FQGNSA. This chain's CDR3 is CASSLAASGALTGELFF. As DNA, the CDR3 is TGTGCCAGCAGCTTAGCGGCTAGCGGGGCCCTCACCGGGGAGCTGTTTTTT.

The gene calls are TRBV14 and TRBJ2-2; the D is unclear. The CDR3 is 15 amino acids. Germline V gene sequence: CDR1 SGHDN, CDR2 FVKESK. V lost 1 base and J lost 0, with 6 bases in between. As DNA, the CDR3 is TGTGCCAGCAGCCAAGTTGGGGCGAACACCGGGGAGCTGTTTTTT. Amino acid sequence: CASSQVGANTGELFF.

The chain carries TRBV19 and TRBJ1-1; D ambiguous. The CDR3 spans 14 residues. Per the germline V gene, CDR1 is LNHDA and CDR2 is SQIVND (reference sequence). V was clipped by 4 bases and J by 0 bases, with 9 bases between them. DNA for the CDR3: TGTGCCAGTAGTAAGGGCGGATTGAACACTGAAGCTTTCTTT. Translated, it gives CASSKGGLNTEAFF.

The V and J genes are TRBV10-2 and TRBJ2-1, with D hard to call. This CDR3 contains 16 residues. Germline V gene sequence: CDR1 WSHSY, CDR2 SAAADI. The V and J ends lost 6 bases and 0 bases respectively, with 15 bases between them. The CDR3 sequence: CASRGILGDSYNEQFF. CDR3 DNA sequence: TGCGCCAGCAGAGGGATACTTGGCGACTCCTACAATGAGCAGTTCTTC.

CDR3 region: CASSHSGTGGYQPQHF. CDR3 in DNA: TGCGCCAGCAGCCATTCCGGGACAGGGGGCTATCAGCCCCAGCATTTT. The chain couples TRBV4-1 to TRBJ1-5; 12 positions match TRBD1. This CDR3 is built from 16 residues. Per the germline V gene, CDR1 is MGHRA and CDR2 is YSYEKL. After removal of 3 bases from V and 5 bases from J, the junction contained 5 bases not matched to a gene.

The rearrangement uses TRBV5-1 and TRBJ2-1; TRBD2 aligns across 7 bases. The CDR3 covers 15 residues. Germline trimming cut 1 base from V and 1 base from J; bases unmatched to any gene: 2. Germline V gives CDR1 SGHRS, CDR2 YFSETQ. The CDR3 DNA is TGCGCCAGCAGCTTGCGGGGGGAATCCTACAATGAGCAGTTCTTC. Residues: CASSLRGESYNEQFF.

V and J are TRBV3-1 (or the pseudogene TRBV3-2) and TRBJ1-2; unclear D gene. Trimming took off 2 bases at V and 5 bases at J, with 12 bases between the two ends. This CDR3 is built from 14 residues. Looked up from germline, CDR1 is LGHDT and CDR2 is YNNKEL (reference sequence). For the CDR3, the DNA is TGTGCCAGCAGCCAAAGAATGGTGACTTATGGCTACACCTTC. It translates to CASSQRMVTYGYTF.